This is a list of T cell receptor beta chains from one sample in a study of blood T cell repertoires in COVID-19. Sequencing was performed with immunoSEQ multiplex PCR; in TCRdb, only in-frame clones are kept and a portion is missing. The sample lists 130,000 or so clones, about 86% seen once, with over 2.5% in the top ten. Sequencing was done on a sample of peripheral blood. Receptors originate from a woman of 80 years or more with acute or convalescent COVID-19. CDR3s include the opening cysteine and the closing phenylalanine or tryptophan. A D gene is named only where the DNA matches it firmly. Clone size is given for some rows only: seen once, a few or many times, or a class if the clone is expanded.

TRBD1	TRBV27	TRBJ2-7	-	CASSFGTGDIYEQYF	TGTGCCAGCAGTTTCGGGACAGGGGATATCTACGAGCAGTACTTC
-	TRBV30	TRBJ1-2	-	CAWSPSVGYTF	TGTGCCTGGAGTCCCTCGGTAGGCTACACCTTC
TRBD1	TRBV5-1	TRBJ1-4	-	CASSIQGAANEKLFF	TGCGCCAGCAGTATACAGGGGGCAGCTAATGAAAAACTGTTTTTT
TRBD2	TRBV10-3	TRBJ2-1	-	CAISGLAGGRNEQFF	TGTGCCATCAGTGGTTTAGCGGGGGGGAGGAATGAGCAGTTCTTC
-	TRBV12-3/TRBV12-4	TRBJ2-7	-	CASSLIYHEQYF	TGTGCCAGCAGCTTGATCTACCACGAGCAGTACTTC
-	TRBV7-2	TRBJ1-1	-	CASSSQAGGNTEAFF	TGTGCCAGCAGCTCTCAAGCGGGGGGGAACACTGAAGCTTTCTTT
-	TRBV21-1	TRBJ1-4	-	CASSKPYRATNEKLFF	TGTGCCAGCAGCAAGCCATACAGGGCAACTAATGAAAAACTGTTTTTT
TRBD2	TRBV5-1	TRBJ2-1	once	CASSFRLAGGHNEQFF	TGCGCCAGCAGCTTTAGACTAGCGGGGGGGCACAATGAGCAGTTCTTC
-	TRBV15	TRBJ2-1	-	CATSRDHRNEQFF	TGTGCCACCAGCAGAGATCACAGGAATGAGCAGTTCTTC
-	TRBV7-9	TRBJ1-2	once	CASTWGANYGYTF	TGTGCCAGCACCTGGGGGGCTAACTATGGCTACACCTTC
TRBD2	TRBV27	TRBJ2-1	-	CASSLFSSGIYNEQFF	TGTGCCAGCAGTTTATTTTCTAGCGGGATCTACAATGAGCAGTTCTTC
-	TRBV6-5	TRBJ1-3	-	CASSYQGVGNTIYF	TGTGCCAGCAGTTACCAAGGGGTTGGAAACACCATATATTTT
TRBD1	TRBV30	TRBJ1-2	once	CAWSYIGQARGYTF	TGTGCCTGGAGTTACATCGGACAGGCCCGGGGCTACACCTTC
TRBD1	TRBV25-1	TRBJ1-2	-	CASSGTGVYGYTF	TGTGCCAGCAGTGGAACAGGGGTCTATGGCTACACCTTC
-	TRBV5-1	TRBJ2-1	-	CASSLDNYNEQFF	TGCGCCAGCAGCCTGGACAACTACAATGAGCAGTTCTTC
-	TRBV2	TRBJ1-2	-	CASSEAWDNKQSNYGYTF	TGTGCCAGCAGTGAAGCCTGGGACAACAAACAAAGTAACTATGGCTACACCTTC
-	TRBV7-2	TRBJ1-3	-	CASSLEGQGYSGNTIYF	TGTGCCAGCAGCTTAGAGGGACAAGGCTACTCTGGAAACACCATATATTTT
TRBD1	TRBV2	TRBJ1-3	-	CASSGQGVGSGNTIYF	TGTGCCAGCAGCGGACAGGGGGTCGGGTCTGGAAACACCATATATTTT
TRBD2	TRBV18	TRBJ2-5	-	CASSPMRGSGGTKETQYF	TGTGCCAGCTCACCGATGAGGGGGAGCGGGGGCACAAAAGAGACCCAGTACTTC
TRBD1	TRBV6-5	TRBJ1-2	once	CASTRYRGLNYGYTF	TGTGCCAGCACCAGATACAGGGGGCTTAACTATGGCTACACCTTC
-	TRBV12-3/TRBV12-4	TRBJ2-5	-	CASSLREETQYF	TGTGCCAGCAGTTTGAGGGAAGAGACCCAGTACTTC
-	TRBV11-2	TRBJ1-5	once	CASSLQANQPQHF	TGTGCCAGCAGCCTACAGGCAAATCAGCCCCAGCATTTT
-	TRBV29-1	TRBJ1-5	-	CSVQGSGNQPQHF	TGCAGCGTTCAGGGTTCGGGCAATCAGCCCCAGCATTTT
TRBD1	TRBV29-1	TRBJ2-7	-	CSVTGTGNSYEQYF	TGCAGCGTAACCGGGACAGGGAACTCCTACGAGCAGTACTTC
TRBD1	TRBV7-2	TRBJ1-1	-	CASSPQGARDTEAFF	TGTGCCAGCAGCCCACAGGGGGCGCGGGACACTGAAGCTTTCTTT
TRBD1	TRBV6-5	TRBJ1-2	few	CASSYRGQFGYTF	TGTGCCAGCAGTTACAGGGGGCAGTTTGGCTACACCTTC
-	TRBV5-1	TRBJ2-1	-	CASTEARYNEQFF	TGCGCCAGCACCGAGGCTAGGTACAATGAGCAGTTCTTC
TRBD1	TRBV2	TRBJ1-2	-	CASSESDRVGGYTF	TGTGCCAGCAGTGAATCTGACAGGGTCGGTGGCTACACCTTC
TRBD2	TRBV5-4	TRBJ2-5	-	CASSSIAGGTRETQYF	TGTGCCAGCAGCTCAATAGCGGGGGGGACAAGGGAGACCCAGTACTTC
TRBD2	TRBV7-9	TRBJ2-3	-	CASSWGTSGGPSTDTQYF	TGTGCCAGCAGCTGGGGGACTAGCGGGGGGCCTAGCACAGATACGCAGTATTTT
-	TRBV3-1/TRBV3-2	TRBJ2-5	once	CASSQDPTQEETQYF	TGTGCCAGCAGCCAAGACCCGACGCAGGAAGAGACCCAGTACTTC
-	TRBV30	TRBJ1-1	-	CAWREDSHTEAFF	TGTGCCTGGAGGGAAGACAGTCACACTGAAGCTTTCTTT
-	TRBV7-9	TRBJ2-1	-	CASSFNNEQFF	TGTGCCAGCAGCTTTAACAATGAGCAGTTCTTC
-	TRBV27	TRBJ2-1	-	CASSLVRDSEGNEQFF	TGTGCCAGCAGTTTGGTCCGGGACTCCGAGGGAAATGAGCAGTTCTTC
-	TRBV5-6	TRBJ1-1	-	CATLRGRGGRLSTEAFF	TGTGCCACCCTCCGGGGGAGGGGCGGAAGGCTGAGCACTGAAGCTTTCTTT
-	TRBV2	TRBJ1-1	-	CASSEQFPGGAFF	TGTGCCAGCAGTGAACAATTTCCCGGAGGAGCTTTCTTT
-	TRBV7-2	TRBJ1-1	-	CASSLVTARVESTEAFF	TGTGCCAGCAGCTTAGTCACCGCCAGGGTTGAGAGCACTGAAGCTTTCTTT
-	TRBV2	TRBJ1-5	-	CASTELVSNQPQHF	TGTGCCAGCACCGAACTGGTCAGCAATCAGCCCCAGCATTTT
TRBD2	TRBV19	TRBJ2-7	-	CASSKQGGSDEQYF	TGTGCCAGTAGTAAACAAGGCGGGAGCGACGAGCAGTACTTC
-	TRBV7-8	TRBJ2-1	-	CASSLLQGGRHNEQFF	TGTGCCAGCAGCCTCCTGCAGGGGGGCCGTCACAATGAGCAGTTCTTC
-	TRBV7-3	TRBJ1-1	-	CASSLNGGALGTEAFF	TGTGCCAGCAGCTTAAATGGCGGAGCCTTGGGCACTGAAGCTTTCTTT